These 24 T cell receptor beta chains were all obtained from the same sample, sequenced in a study of cytomegalovirus exposure and HLA in healthy donors. It was with 60 Vbeta and 13 Jbeta primers that the PCR ran. Libraries were prepared by immunoSEQ multiplex PCR; TCRdb keeps only in-frame clonotypes and omits some of them. The profile shows about 92,000 clones, just under 85% of them singletons. Sequences were obtained from PBMCs. Receptors were obtained from a woman aged 18-35 years in good health and CMV-seropositive.

This rearrangement joins TRBV30 to TRBJ2-2; the match to TRBD2 covers 10 bases. J gave up 8 bases and V 0 bases, and 3 bases lay outside the gene matches. The CDR3 runs 14 residues. Per the germline V gene, CDR1 is GTSNPN and CDR2 is SVGIG (reference sequence). CDR3 coding DNA: TGTGCCTGGAGTGTTTTAGCGGGAGGTGGGGAGCTGTTTTTT. Protein: CAWSVLAGGGELFF.

This clone has a single count. The rearrangement links TRBV7-3 to TRBJ2-1, with a weak D call TRBD2 (5 bases). This CDR3 spans 15 amino acids. CDR1 SGHTA and CDR2 FQGTGA come from the germline V gene. V lost 1 base and J 1 base, leaving 8 bases between the germline ends. CDR3: CASSLRAGSYNEQFF. CDR3 in DNA: TGTGCCAGCAGCTTAAGGGCGGGTTCCTACAATGAGCAGTTCTTC.

V and J are TRBV5-4 and TRBJ2-2; D is unclear. CDR3 length: 15 amino acids. Germline CDR1 reads SGHNT; CDR2 reads YYREEE (reference sequence). V was trimmed by 2 bases and J by 0 bases, leaving 8 bases between them. CDR3 loop: CASSFGDSNTGELFF. CDR3 nucleotides: TGTGCCAGCAGCTTTGGAGATTCGAACACCGGGGAGCTGTTTTTT.

V is TRBV19 and J is TRBJ2-3; 9 positions match TRBD2. The junction had 4 bases not matched to a gene; V was cut back by 1 base and J by 2 bases. This CDR3 spans 16 amino acids. The germline V gene has CDR1 LNHDA and CDR2 SQIVND (reference sequence). The CDR3 is CASSIVSGSYTDTQYF. The CDR3, as DNA: TGTGCCAGTAGTATAGTTAGCGGGAGCTACACAGATACGCAGTATTTT. The variable domain in full, completed from reference TRBV19 and TRBJ2-3, reads DGGITQSPKYLFRKEGQNVTLSCEQNLNHDAMYWYRQDPGQGLRLIYYSQIVNDFQKGDIAEGYSVSREKKESFPLTVTSAQKNPTAFYLCASSIVSGSYTDTQYFGPGTRLTVL.

This clone occurred once. The rearrangement joins TRBV7-9 to TRBJ1-5; 9 positions match TRBD1. Germline-derived CDR1 and CDR2 are SEHNR and FQNEAQ (reference sequence). After removal of 4 bases from V and 0 bases from J, the junction contained 4 bases not matched to a gene. CDR3 length equals 16 residues. The CDR3 protein is CASSSSTGGSNQPQHF. The DNA of the CDR3 is TGTGCCAGCAGCTCCTCGACAGGGGGTAGCAATCAGCCCCAGCATTTT.

CDR3 sequence reads: CASSYQVLNIQYF. CDR3 DNA sequence: TGTGCCAGCAGTTATCAGGTACTAAACATTCAGTACTTC. The chain joins TRBV6-5 to TRBJ2-4; D is uncertain. The CDR3 extends over 13 amino acids. Per the germline V gene, CDR1 is MNHEY and CDR2 is SVGAGI. With 3 bases removed from V and 6 bases from J, the gap between germline ends came to 9 bases.

There are a few counts of this clone. The CDR3 sequence: CASSFFSGAELFF. The CDR3, as DNA: TGCGCCAGCAGCTTTTTTTCAGGGGCGGAACTGTTTTTT. The genes are TRBV5-1 and TRBJ1-4, with D possibly being TRBD1 (6 bases). The germline CDR1 and CDR2 sequences are SGHRS and YFSETQ. CDR3 length: 13 residues. Trimming cost V 2 bases and J 12 bases, with 14 bases left between them.

V is TRBV11-3 and J is TRBJ1-1, with 7 bases aligning to TRBD1. Germline V gene data show CDR1 as SGHNT and CDR2 as YENEEA. The CDR3 has 14 residues. Losses at the gene ends were 4 bases for V and 0 bases for J; bases not matched to a gene: 2. The CDR3 loop is CASSSTGMNTEAFF. DNA of the CDR3: TGTGCCAGCAGCTCGACAGGGATGAACACTGAAGCTTTCTTT.

V gene TRBV29-1 combines with J gene TRBJ1-1; tentative D call: TRBD1 (5 bases). CDR1 is SQVTM, CDR2 ANQGSEA, per germline. Between the trimmed V and J ends, which lost 8 bases and 1 base, there was a span of 14 bases. The CDR3 has 13 amino acids. CDR3 bases: TGCAGCTTAGTGGGTACAGGGAACACTGAAGCTTTCTTT. It is translated as CSLVGTGNTEAFF.

This clone was recorded a few times. This chain links TRBV27 with TRBJ2-1; 7 bases align to TRBD1. This CDR3 is built from 15 residues. The ends lost 5 bases at V and 9 bases at J; junction bases unmatched: 13. Per germline, CDR1 MNHEY and CDR2 SMNVEV (reference sequence). The CDR3 here is CASSPDRTGRVEQFF. The CDR3 DNA reads TGTGCCAGCAGTCCGGATCGGACAGGACGGGTTGAGCAGTTCTTC.

The J gene is TRBJ1-2, the V gene TRBV19; no reliable D call. V gave up 3 bases and J gave up 0 bases, with 5 bases separating them. Germline CDR1 and CDR2: LNHDA and SQIVND (reference sequence). The CDR3 is made up of 13 amino acids. This CDR3 reads CASSIGANYGYTF. DNA of the CDR3: TGTGCCAGTAGTATCGGGGCTAACTATGGCTACACCTTC.

V gene TRBV4-1 combines with J gene TRBJ2-1, with TRBD2 matching 12 bases. The CDR3 is 19 amino acids. CDR1 and CDR2 from the germline V gene are MGHRA and YSYEKL. J was trimmed by 0 bases and V by 0 bases; bases with no gene match: 6. CDR3 nucleotides: TGCGCCAGCAGCCAAGAGGCTAGCGGGAGGGCCATCTCCTACAATGAGCAGTTCTTC. As protein: CASSQEASGRAISYNEQFF.

The chain is built from TRBV18 and TRBJ2-7; 9 bases are shared with TRBD2. Germline V lookup: CDR1 KGHSH, CDR2 LQKENI. The V and J ends lost 3 bases and 2 bases, in that order; junction bases with no gene match: 5. The CDR3 consists of 15 residues. Here the CDR3 DNA reads TGTGCCAGCTCACCTAGGACTAGCGACACCTACGAGCAGTACTTC. Its protein is CASSPRTSDTYEQYF.

V and J are TRBV19 and TRBJ1-5; tentatively, D is TRBD1 (6 bases). With 4 bases removed from V and 0 bases from J, the gap between germline ends came to 10 bases. Germline V gives CDR1 LNHDA, CDR2 SQIVND (reference sequence). This CDR3 region has 15 residues. CDR3 region: CASSTWTVSNQPQHF. For the CDR3, the DNA is TGTGCCAGTAGTACTTGGACAGTTAGCAATCAGCCCCAGCATTTT.

This CDR3 reads CSAIRGTEAFF. The CDR3, as DNA: TGCAGTGCTATCAGGGGCACTGAAGCTTTCTTT. V usage is TRBV20-1 and J usage is TRBJ1-1; D may be TRBD1 (6 bases). V lost 4 bases and J 4 bases, leaving 7 bases between the germline ends. CDR3 size: 11 residues. Germline lookup yields CDR1 DFQATT and CDR2 SNEGSKA (reference sequence).

The CDR3 region is CASSRQPGQRNEKLFF. CDR3 nucleotide sequence: TGTGCCAGCAGCCGACAACCGGGACAGCGTAATGAAAAACTGTTTTTT. This chain joins TRBV4-2 and TRBJ1-4; 7 bases are a match to TRBD1. With V trimmed by 4 bases and J by 4 bases, 9 bases remained unmatched. CDR1 is LGHNA and CDR2 is YNFKEQ in the germline V gene. This CDR3 spans 16 amino acids.

The V and J genes are TRBV5-6 and TRBJ1-1; 7 bases line up with TRBD1. V dropped 4 bases and J dropped 0; count of bases not matched to a gene: 3. The CDR3 extends over 14 amino acids. Per the germline V gene, CDR1 is SGHDT and CDR2 is YYEEEE. The CDR3 region is CASSNGQVNTEAFF. The CDR3 DNA sequence: TGTGCCAGCAGCAACGGACAGGTGAACACTGAAGCTTTCTTT.

V gene TRBV9 combines with J gene TRBJ2-7, with 12 bases fitting TRBD2. Germline values: CDR1 SGDLS, CDR2 YYNGEE. The CDR3 covers 15 residues. V gave up 4 bases and J gave up 5 bases; unmatched junction bases: 7. CDR3 in DNA: TGTGCCAGCAGCCTAGCGGGAGGGCTTAGCGACGAGCAGTACTTC. It is translated as CASSLAGGLSDEQYF.

The chain carries TRBV9 and TRBJ2-7; 13 positions match TRBD2. CDR1 is SGDLS and CDR2 is YYNGEE in the germline V gene. Trimming removed 4 bases from V and 2 bases from J; junction bases left unmatched: 9. This CDR3 contains 17 residues. CDR3 in DNA: TGTGCCAGCAGCAGATGGGAGACTAGCGGGGGGCCCTACGAGCAGTACTTC. Translation gives CASSRWETSGGPYEQYF.

This chain links TRBV5-1 with TRBJ1-4; no reliable D call. There are 12 residues in the CDR3. V gave up 0 bases and J gave up 7 bases, with 4 bases separating them. CDR1 and CDR2 from the germline V gene are SGHRS and YFSETQ. The CDR3 nucleotides read TGCGCCAGCAGCTTGGCCGGTGAAAAACTGTTTTTT. It codes for CASSLAGEKLFF.

This chain joins TRBV4-1 and TRBJ1-2; no clear D gene. The ends were cut back, 1 base at V and 4 bases at J, with 10 bases in the middle. This CDR3 has 14 residues. The V gene's germline CDR1 is MGHRA and CDR2 YSYEKL. For the CDR3, the DNA is TGCGCCAGCAGCCAAGGAGGAGTCGCCTATGGCTACACCTTC. Encoded protein: CASSQGGVAYGYTF.

This clone was detected only a few times. V gene TRBV28 combines with J gene TRBJ1-4, with no clear D. Looked up from germline, CDR1 is MDHEN and CDR2 is SYDVKM. CDR3 length equals 12 residues. V lost 3 bases, J lost 7 bases, and 6 bases lay in between. Here the CDR3 DNA reads TGTGCCAGCAGTTTCGGAGGTGAAAAACTGTTTTTT. Protein product: CASSFGGEKLFF.

The rearrangement joins TRBV7-9 to TRBJ2-1; 9 bases align to TRBD2. CDR1 and CDR2 (germline): SEHNR, FQNEAQ (reference sequence). The J segment lost 6 bases and the V segment lost 4 bases, leaving 7 bases of the junction unmatched. The CDR3 length is 15 residues. The CDR3 loop reads CASSSTSGPSNEQFF. The CDR3, as DNA: TGTGCCAGCAGCTCTACTAGCGGGCCGTCCAATGAGCAGTTCTTC.

The genes are TRBV5-4 and TRBJ2-3; 13 nucleotides agree with TRBD2. J lost 3 bases, V lost 5 bases, and 9 bases had no gene match. CDR3 length equals 17 residues. Germline V gene sequence: CDR1 SGHNT, CDR2 YYREEE (reference sequence). In DNA form, the CDR3 reads TGTGCCAGCAGACACACTAGCGGGGGGGCCGGAACAGATACGCAGTATTTT. Its translation: CASRHTSGGAGTDTQYF.